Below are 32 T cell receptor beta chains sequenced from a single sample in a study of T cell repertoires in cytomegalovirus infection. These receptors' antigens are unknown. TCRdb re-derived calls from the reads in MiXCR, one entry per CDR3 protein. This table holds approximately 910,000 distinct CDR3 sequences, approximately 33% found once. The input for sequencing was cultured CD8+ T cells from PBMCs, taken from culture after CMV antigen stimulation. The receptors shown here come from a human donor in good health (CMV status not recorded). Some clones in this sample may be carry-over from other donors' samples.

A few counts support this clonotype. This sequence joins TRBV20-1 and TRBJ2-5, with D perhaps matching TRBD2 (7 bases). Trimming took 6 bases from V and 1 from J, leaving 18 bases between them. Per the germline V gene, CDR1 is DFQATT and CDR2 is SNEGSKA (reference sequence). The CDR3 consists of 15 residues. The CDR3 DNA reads TGCAGTGCCCCCGCGGGGGCTAAATCCCAAGAGACCCAGTACTTC. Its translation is CSAPAGAKSQETQYF.

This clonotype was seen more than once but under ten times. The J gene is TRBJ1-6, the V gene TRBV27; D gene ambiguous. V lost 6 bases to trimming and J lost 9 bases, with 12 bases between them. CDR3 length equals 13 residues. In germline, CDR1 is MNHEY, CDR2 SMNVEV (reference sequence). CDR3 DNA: TGTGCCAGCAGCGTCCCCCCGGGTTCACCCCTCCACTTT. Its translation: CASSVPPGSPLHF.

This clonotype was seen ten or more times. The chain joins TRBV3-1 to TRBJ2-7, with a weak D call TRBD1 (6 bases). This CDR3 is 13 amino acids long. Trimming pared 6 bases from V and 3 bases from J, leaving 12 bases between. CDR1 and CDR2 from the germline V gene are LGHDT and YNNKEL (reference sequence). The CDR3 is CASRRGQLYEQYV. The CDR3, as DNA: TGTGCCAGCAGACGCGGACAGCTCTACGAGCAGTACGTC.

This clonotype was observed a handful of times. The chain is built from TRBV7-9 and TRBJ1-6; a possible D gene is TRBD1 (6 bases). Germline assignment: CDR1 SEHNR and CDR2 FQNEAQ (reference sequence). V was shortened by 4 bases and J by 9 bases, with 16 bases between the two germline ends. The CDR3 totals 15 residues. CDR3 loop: CASSSSGGYGSPLHF. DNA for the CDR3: TGTGCCAGCAGCTCTTCGGGGGGCTACGGTTCACCCCTCCACTTT. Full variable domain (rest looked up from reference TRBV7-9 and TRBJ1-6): DTGVSQNPRHKITKRGQNVTFRCDPISEHNRLYWYRQTLGQGPEFLTYFQNEAQLEKSRLLSDRFSAERPKGSFSTLEIQRTEQGDSAMYLCASSSSGGYGSPLHFGNGTRLTVT.

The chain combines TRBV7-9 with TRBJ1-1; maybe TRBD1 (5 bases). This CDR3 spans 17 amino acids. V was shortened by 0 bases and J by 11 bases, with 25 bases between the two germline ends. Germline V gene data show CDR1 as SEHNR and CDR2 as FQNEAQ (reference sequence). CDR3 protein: CASSLADRQFEGVLAFF. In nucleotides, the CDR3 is TGTGCCAGCAGCTTAGCGGACCGACAGTTTGAAGGGGTTCTGGCTTTCTTT.

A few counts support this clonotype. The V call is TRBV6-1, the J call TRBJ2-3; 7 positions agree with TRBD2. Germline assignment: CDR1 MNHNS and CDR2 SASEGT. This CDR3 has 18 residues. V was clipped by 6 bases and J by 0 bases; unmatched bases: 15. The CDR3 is CASSPVPSGALSTDTQYF. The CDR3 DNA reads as TGTGCCAGCAGCCCAGTTCCCAGCGGGGCCCTTAGCACAGATACGCAGTATTTT.

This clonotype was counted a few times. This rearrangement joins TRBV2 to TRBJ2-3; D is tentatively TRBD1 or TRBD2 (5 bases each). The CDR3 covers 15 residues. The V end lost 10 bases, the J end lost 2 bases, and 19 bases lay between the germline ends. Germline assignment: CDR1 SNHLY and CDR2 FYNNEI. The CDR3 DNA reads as TGTGCCACCGTTTGGGACGTAGGGTACACAGATACGCAGTATTTT. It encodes CATVWDVGYTDTQYF. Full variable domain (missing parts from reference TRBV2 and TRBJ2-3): EPEVTQTPSHQVTQMGQEVILRCVPISNHLYFYWYRQILGQKVEFLVSFYNNEISEKSEIFDDQFSVERPDGSNFTLKIRSTKLEDSAMYFCATVWDVGYTDTQYFGPGTRLTVL.

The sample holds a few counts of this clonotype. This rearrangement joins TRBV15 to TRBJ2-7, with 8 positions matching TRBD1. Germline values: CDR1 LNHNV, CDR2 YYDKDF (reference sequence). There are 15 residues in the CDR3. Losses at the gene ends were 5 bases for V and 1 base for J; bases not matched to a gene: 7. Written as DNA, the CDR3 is TGTGCCACCAGCTACGGGACAGGAAGATCCTACGAGCAGTACGTC. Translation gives CATSYGTGRSYEQYV.

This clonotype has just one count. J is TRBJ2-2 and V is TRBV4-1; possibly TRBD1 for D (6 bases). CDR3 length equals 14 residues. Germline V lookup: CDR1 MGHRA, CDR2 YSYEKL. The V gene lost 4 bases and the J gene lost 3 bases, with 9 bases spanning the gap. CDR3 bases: TGCGCCAGCAGCCGGACAGAGTACACCGGGGAGCTGTTTTTT. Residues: CASSRTEYTGELFF.

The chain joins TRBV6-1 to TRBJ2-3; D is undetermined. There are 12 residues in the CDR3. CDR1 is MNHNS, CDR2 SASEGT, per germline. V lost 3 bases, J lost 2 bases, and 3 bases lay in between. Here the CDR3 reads CASSEATDTQYF. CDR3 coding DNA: TGTGCCAGCAGTGAGGCCACAGATACGCAGTATTTT.

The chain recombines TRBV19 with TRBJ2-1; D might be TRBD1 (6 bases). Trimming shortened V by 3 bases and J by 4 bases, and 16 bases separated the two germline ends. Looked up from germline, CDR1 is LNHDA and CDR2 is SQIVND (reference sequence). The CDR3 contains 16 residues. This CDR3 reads CASSIDGQGNYNEQFF. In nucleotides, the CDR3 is TGTGCCAGTAGTATTGACGGGCAGGGGAATTACAATGAGCAGTTCTTC.

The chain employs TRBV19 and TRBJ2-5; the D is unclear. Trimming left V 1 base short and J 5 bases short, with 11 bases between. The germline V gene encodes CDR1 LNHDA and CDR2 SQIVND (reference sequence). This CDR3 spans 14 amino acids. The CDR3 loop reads CASSIAGFEETQYF. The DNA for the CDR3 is TGTGCCAGTAGTATAGCGGGTTTCGAGGAGACCCAGTACTTC.

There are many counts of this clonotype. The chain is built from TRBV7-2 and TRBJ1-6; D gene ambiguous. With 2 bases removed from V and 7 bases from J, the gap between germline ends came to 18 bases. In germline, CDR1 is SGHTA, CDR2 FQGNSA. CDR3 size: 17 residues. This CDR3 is CASSLPRFSSGNSPLHF. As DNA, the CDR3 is TGTGCCAGCAGCTTACCCCGATTTTCAAGTGGGAATTCACCCCTCCACTTT.

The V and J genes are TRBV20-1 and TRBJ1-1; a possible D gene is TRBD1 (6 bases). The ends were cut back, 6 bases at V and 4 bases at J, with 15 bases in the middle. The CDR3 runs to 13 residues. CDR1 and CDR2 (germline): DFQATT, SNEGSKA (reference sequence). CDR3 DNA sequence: TGCAGTGCCCCGGGGGCCAAACCCACTGAAGCTTTCTTT. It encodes CSAPGAKPTEAFF.

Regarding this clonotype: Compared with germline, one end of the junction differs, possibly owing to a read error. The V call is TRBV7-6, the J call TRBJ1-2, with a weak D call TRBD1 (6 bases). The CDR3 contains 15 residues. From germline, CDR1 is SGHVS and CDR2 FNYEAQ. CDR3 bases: TGTGTCAGCAGCTTAGAACAGGGCCCTTCTTATGGCTACACCTTC. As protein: CVSSLEQGPSYGYTF.

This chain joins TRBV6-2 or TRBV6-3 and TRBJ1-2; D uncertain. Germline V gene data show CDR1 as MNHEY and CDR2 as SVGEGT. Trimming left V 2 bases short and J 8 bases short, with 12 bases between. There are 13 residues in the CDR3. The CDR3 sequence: CASSYGRQWGYTF. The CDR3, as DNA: TGTGCCAGCAGTTACGGCCGGCAGTGGGGCTACACCTTC.

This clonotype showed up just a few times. The CDR3 protein is CASSDPRPTVDTQYF. In DNA, the CDR3 is TGTGCCAGCAGTGACCCTCGACCGACAGTTGATACGCAGTATTTT. V is TRBV6-1 and J is TRBJ2-3, with a weak D call TRBD1 (5 bases). CDR1 and CDR2 (germline): MNHNS, SASEGT. This CDR3 region has 15 residues. Trimming removed 3 bases from V and 6 bases from J, with 16 bases in between.

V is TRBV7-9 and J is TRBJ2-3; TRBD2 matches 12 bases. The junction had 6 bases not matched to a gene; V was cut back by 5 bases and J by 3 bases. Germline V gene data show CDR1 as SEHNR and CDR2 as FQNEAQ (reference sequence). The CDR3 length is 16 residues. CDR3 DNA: TGTGCCAGCAGCCATACTAGCGGGGGGACTACAGATACGCAGTATTTT. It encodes CASSHTSGGTTDTQYF.

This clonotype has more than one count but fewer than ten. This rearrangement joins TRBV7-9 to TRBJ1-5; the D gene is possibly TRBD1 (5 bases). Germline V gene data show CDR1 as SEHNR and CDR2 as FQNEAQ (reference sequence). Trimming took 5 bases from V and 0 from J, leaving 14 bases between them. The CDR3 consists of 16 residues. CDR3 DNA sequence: TGTGCCAGCAGCCACGGGGCGGGTTATAGCAATCAGCCCCAGCATTTT. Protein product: CASSHGAGYSNQPQHF. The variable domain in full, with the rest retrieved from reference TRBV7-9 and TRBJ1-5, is DTGVSQNPRHKITKRGQNVTFRCDPISEHNRLYWYRQTLGQGPEFLTYFQNEAQLEKSRLLSDRFSAERPKGSFSTLEIQRTEQGDSAMYLCASSHGAGYSNQPQHFGDGTRLSIL.

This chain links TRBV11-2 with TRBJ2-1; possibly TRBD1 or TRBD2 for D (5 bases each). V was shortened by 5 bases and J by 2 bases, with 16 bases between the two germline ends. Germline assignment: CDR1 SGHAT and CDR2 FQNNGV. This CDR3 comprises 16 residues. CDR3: CASSHPGNGAYNEQFF. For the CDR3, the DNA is TGTGCCAGCAGCCATCCAGGGAACGGGGCCTACAATGAGCAGTTCTTC.

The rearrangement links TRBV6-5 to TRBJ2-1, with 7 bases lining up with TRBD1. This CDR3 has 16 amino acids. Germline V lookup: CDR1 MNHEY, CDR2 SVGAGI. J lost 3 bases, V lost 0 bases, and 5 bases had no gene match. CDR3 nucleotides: TGTGCCAGCAGTTACTCGAGGGACAGTCACTACAATGAGCAGTTCTTC. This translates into CASSYSRDSHYNEQFF.

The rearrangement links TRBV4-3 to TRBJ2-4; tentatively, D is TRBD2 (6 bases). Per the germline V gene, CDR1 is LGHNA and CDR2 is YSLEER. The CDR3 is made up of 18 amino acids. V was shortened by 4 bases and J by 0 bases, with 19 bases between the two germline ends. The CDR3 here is CASSLGGPRVLAKNIQYF. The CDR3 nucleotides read TGCGCCAGCAGCCTCGGGGGTCCGAGAGTTCTAGCCAAAAACATTCAGTACTTC.

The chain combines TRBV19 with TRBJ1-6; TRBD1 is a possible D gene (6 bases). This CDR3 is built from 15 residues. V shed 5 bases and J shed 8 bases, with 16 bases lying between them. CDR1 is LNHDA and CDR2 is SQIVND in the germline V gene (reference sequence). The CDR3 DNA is TGTGCCAGTAGTTCCACCGACAGGTGGGATTCACCCCTCCACTTT. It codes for CASSSTDRWDSPLHF.

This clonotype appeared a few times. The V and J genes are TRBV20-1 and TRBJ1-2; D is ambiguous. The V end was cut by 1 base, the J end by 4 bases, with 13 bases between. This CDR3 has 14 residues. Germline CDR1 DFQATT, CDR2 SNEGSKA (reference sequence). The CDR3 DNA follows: TGCAGTGCTAGAGTTCCGGTCGCATCCTATGGCTACACCTTC. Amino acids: CSARVPVASYGYTF.

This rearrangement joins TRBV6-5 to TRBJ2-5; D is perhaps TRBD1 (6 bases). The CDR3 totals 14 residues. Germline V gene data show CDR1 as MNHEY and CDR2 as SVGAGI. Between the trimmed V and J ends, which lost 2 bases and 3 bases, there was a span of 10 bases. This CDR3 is CASSYAQGKETQYF. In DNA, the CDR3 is TGTGCCAGCAGTTACGCCCAGGGGAAAGAGACCCAGTACTTC.

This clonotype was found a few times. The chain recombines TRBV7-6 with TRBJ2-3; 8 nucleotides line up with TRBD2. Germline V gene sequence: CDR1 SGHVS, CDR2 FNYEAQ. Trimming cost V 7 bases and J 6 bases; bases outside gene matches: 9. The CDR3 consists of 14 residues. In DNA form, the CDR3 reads TGTGCCAGCAAGTCTAGCGGGTATCGGGATACGCAGTATTTT. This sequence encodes CASKSSGYRDTQYF.

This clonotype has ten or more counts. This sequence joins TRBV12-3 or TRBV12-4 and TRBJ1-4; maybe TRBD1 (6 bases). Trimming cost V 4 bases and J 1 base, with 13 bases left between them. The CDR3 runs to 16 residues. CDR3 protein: CASSYRDGKTNEKLFF. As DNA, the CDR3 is TGTGCCAGCAGTTACAGGGACGGGAAAACTAATGAAAAACTGTTTTTT.

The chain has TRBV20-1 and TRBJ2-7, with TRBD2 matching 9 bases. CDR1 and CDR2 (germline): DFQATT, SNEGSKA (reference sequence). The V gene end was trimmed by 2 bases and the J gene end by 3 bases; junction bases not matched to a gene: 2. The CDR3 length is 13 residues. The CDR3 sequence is CSARRRGGYEQYV. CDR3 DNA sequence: TGCAGTGCTAGACGGCGGGGGGGCTACGAGCAGTACGTC.

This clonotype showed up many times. The CDR3 loop is CASSPGGVQETQYF. The CDR3 bases are TGTGCCAGCAGCCCAGGAGGGGTCCAAGAGACCCAGTACTTC. The V and J genes are TRBV12-3 or TRBV12-4 and TRBJ2-5; D might be TRBD2 (6 bases). With 6 bases removed from V and 1 base from J, the gap between germline ends came to 12 bases. The CDR3 is 14 residues long.

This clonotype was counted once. CDR3 loop: CASSLSGEVWRMNTEAFF. For the CDR3, the DNA is TGTGCCAGCAGCTTATCAGGGGAGGTATGGAGGATGAACACTGAAGCTTTCTTT. V and J are TRBV7-9 and TRBJ1-1; possibly TRBD1 for D (6 bases). The germline V gene encodes CDR1 SEHNR and CDR2 FQNEAQ (reference sequence). The CDR3 contains 18 residues. Trimming shortened V by 2 bases and J by 0 bases, and 19 bases separated the two germline ends.

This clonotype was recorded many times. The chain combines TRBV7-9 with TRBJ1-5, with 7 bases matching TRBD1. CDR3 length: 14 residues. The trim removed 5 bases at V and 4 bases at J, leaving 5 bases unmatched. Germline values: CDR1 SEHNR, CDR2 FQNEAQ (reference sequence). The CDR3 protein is CASSRAGGNQPQHF. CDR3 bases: TGTGCCAGCAGCCGCGCAGGGGGGAATCAGCCCCAGCATTTT. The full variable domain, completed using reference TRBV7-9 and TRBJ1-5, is DTGVSQNPRHKITKRGQNVTFRCDPISEHNRLYWYRQTLGQGPEFLTYFQNEAQLEKSRLLSDRFSAERPKGSFSTLEIQRTEQGDSAMYLCASSRAGGNQPQHFGDGTRLSIL.

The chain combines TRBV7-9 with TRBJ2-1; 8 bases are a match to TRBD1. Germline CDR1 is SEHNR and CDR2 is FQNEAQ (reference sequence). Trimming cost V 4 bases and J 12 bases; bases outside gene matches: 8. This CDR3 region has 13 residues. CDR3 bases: TGTGCCAGCAGCTCGGGACAGGCGGAGGGGCAGTTCTTC. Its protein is CASSSGQAEGQFF. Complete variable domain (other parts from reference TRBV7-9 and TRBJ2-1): DTGVSQNPRHKITKRGQNVTFRCDPISEHNRLYWYRQTLGQGPEFLTYFQNEAQLEKSRLLSDRFSAERPKGSFSTLEIQRTEQGDSAMYLCASSSGQAEGQFFGPGTRLTVL.